The present T cell receptor beta chain was sequenced within a study of control samples from healthy donors and cancer patients. Sequencing used immunoSEQ multiplex PCR; TCRdb keeps in-frame clones, though not all of them. The profile shows more than 75,000 clones, approximately 89% of them singletons. The sequenced sample consisted of blood. This clonotype was sampled from a man aged 45 to 65 in good health.

The CDR3 DNA reads TGTGCCTGGATACGGCCAGGGGGCTTTAACTATGGCTACACCTTC. Translation: CAWIRPGGFNYGYTF. This sequence joins TRBV30 and TRBJ1-2, with 8 bases lining up with TRBD1. V trimming: 4 bases; J trimming: 1 base; junction bases outside the gene matches: 8. Germline V gene sequence: CDR1 GTSNPN, CDR2 SVGIG (reference sequence). CDR3 size: 15 residues.